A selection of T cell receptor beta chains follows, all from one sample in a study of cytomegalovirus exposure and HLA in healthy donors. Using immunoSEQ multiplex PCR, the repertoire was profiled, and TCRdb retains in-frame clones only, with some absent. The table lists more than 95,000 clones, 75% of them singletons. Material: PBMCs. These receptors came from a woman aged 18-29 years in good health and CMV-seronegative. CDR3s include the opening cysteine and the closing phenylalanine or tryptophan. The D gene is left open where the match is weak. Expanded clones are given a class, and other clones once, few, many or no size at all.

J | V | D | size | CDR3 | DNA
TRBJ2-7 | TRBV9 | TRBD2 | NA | CASSIGLATFYEQYF | TGTGCCAGCAGCATTGGACTAGCAACTTTCTACGAGCAGTACTTC
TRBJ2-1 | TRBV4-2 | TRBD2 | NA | CASSLSSGGNNEQFF | TGTGCCAGCAGCCTCTCGAGCGGGGGTAACAATGAGCAGTTCTTC
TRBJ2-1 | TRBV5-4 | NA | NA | CASSLNTNSYNEQFF | TGTGCCAGCAGTCTCAACACCAACTCCTACAATGAGCAGTTCTTC
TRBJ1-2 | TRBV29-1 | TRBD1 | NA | CSLGTGQGTYGYTF | TGCAGCTTGGGAACGGGACAGGGAACTTATGGCTACACCTTC
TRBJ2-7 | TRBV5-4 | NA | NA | CASSPGVVIYEQYF | TGTGCCAGCAGCCCGGGGGTTGTCATCTACGAGCAGTACTTC
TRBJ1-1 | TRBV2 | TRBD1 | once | CASNTQGGTEAFF | TGTGCCAGCAATACCCAGGGGGGCACTGAAGCTTTCTTT
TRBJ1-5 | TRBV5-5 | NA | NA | CASSTGTPSNQPQHF | TGTGCCAGCAGCACGGGGACACCTAGCAATCAGCCCCAGCATTTT
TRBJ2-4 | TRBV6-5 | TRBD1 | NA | CATSWTGGYIQYF | TGTGCCACCAGTTGGACAGGGGGATACATTCAGTACTTC
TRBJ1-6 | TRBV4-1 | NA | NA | CANSQEPVGVDSPLHF | TGCGCCAACAGCCAAGAACCGGTAGGGGTGGATTCACCCCTCCACTTT
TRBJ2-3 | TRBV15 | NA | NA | CATSRVRTSTDTQYF | TGTGCCACCAGCAGAGTGAGGACTAGCACAGATACGCAGTATTTT
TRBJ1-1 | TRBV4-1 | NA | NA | CASSQVVGENTEAFF | TGCGCCAGCAGCCAAGTGGTTGGAGAGAACACTGAAGCTTTCTTT
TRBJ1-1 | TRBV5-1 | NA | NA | CASSPTEAPVGTEAFF | TGCGCCAGCAGCCCGACAGAAGCCCCAGTAGGCACTGAAGCTTTCTTT
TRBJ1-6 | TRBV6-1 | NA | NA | CAYARGGNSPLHF | TGTGCTTACGCTCGGGGTGGGAATTCACCCCTCCACTTT
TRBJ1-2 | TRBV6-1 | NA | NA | CASSEAGAGYGYTF | TGTGCCAGCAGTGAAGCGGGGGCCGGCTATGGCTACACCTTC
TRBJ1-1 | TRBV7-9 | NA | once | CASSFQAEAFF | TGTGCCAGCAGCTTCCAGGCTGAAGCTTTCTTT
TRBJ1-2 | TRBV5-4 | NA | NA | CASSSTFEGYTF | TGTGCCAGCAGCTCCACGTTTGAGGGCTACACCTTC
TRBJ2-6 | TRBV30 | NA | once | CAWSETSGANVLTF | TGTGCCTGGAGTGAGACTTCTGGGGCCAACGTCCTGACTTTC
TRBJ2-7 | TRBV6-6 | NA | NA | CASRGASEQYF | TGTGCCAGCCGCGGGGCCTCCGAGCAGTACTTC
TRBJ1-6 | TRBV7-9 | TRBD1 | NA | CASSLMDRALHF | TGTGCCAGCAGCTTAATGGACAGGGCCCTCCACTTT
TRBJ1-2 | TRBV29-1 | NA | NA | CSVGGGAANYGYTF | TGCAGCGTTGGCGGGGGGGCAGCTAACTATGGCTACACCTTC
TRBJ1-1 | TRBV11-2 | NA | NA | CASSYYKASGAFF | TGTGCCAGCAGCTACTACAAGGCGAGCGGGGCTTTCTTT
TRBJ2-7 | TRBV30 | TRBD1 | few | CAWSVFVGTGNAYEQYF | TGTGCCTGGAGTGTTTTTGTGGGGACAGGGAACGCCTACGAGCAGTACTTC
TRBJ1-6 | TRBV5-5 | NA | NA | CASSFLEANPPLHF | TGTGCCAGCAGCTTTCTGGAGGCGAATCCACCCCTCCACTTT
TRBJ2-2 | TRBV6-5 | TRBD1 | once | CASSTTGVGGELFF | TGTGCCAGCAGTACGACAGGGGTGGGCGGGGAGCTGTTTTTT
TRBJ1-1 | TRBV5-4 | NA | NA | CASSLSRGNVNTEAFF | TGTGCCAGCAGCTTGTCGCGGGGAAACGTGAACACTGAAGCTTTCTTT
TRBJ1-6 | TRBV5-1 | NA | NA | CASSLETKGFSPLHF | TGCGCCAGCAGCCTGGAGACAAAAGGATTCTCACCCCTCCACTTT
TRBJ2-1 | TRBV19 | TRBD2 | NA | CASSSFGGALDEQFF | TGTGCCAGTAGTTCCTTCGGGGGGGCCCTCGATGAGCAGTTCTTC
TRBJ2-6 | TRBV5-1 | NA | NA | CASTGLVVTGANVLTF | TGCGCCAGCACAGGGTTAGTTGTCACTGGGGCCAACGTCCTGACTTTC
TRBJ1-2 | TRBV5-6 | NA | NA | CASSLAGGSYTF | TGTGCCAGCAGCTTGGCGGGGGGAAGCTACACCTTC
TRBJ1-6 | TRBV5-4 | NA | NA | CASSLELANSPLHF | TGTGCCAGCAGCTTGGAATTGGCTAATTCACCCCTCCACTTT
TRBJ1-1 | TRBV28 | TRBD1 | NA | CASSFLTVGFDRGLTTEAFF | TGTGCCAGCAGTTTTCTGACGGTAGGCTTTGACAGGGGTCTGACCACTGAAGCTTTCTTT
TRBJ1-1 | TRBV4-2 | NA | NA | CASSQDRVGTEAFF | TGTGCCAGCAGCCAAGACAGGGTTGGAACTGAAGCTTTCTTT
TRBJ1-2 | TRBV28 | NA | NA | CVATNPNYGYTF | TGTGTCGCCACAAACCCTAACTATGGCTACACCTTC
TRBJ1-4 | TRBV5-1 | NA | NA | CASSPGGGATNEKLFF | TGCGCCAGCAGCCCCGGGGGGGGAGCAACTAATGAAAAACTGTTTTTT
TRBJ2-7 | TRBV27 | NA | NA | CASSLGGQTYEQYF | TGTGCCAGCAGTTTGGGGGGACAGACCTACGAGCAGTACTTC
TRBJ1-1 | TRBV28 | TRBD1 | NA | CASSFPGQGGTEAFF | TGTGCCAGCAGTTTCCCGGGACAGGGTGGGACTGAAGCTTTCTTT
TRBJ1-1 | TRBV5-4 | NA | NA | CASSDAGPLAAEAFF | TGTGCCAGCAGCGACGCCGGCCCCTTAGCGGCGGAAGCTTTCTTT
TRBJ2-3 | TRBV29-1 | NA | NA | CSVHAGQTYTDTQYF | TGCAGCGTTCATGCGGGACAGACCTACACAGATACGCAGTATTTT
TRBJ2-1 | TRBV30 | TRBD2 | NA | CAWREATSGGETNNEQFF | TGTGCCTGGAGGGAGGCTACTAGCGGGGGCGAAACAAACAATGAGCAGTTCTTC
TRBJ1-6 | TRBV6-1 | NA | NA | CASSLAYNSPLHF | TGTGCCAGCAGTTTGGCTTATAATTCACCCCTCCACTTT
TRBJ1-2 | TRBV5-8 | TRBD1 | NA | CASSTGQGGSQYGYTF | TGTGCCAGCAGCACCGGACAGGGGGGATCGCAGTATGGCTACACCTTC
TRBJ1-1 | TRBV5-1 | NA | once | CASSGWGHLNTEAFF | TGCGCCAGCAGCGGGTGGGGACACTTGAACACTGAAGCTTTCTTT
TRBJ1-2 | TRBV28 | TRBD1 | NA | CASRITGGDYGYTF | TGTGCCAGCAGAATAACAGGGGGCGACTATGGCTACACCTTC